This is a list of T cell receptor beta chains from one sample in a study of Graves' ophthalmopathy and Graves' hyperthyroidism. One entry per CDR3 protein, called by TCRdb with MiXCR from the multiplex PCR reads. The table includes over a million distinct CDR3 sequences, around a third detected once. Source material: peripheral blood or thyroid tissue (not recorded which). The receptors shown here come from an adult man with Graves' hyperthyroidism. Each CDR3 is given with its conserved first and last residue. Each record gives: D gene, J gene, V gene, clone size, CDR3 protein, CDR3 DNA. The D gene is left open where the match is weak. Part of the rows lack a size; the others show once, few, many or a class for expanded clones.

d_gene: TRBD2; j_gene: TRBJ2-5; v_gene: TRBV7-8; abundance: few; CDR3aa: CASTLGGTSVKTQYF; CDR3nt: TGTGCCAGCACACTCGGGGGGACTAGCGTAAAGACCCAGTACTTC
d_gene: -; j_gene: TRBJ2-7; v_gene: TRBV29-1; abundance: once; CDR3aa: CSVVGGGAYEQYF; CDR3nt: TGCAGCGTTGTAGGAGGGGGCGCATACGAGCAGTACTTC
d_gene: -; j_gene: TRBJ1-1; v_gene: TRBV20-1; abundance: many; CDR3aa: CSASRDEAFF; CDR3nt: TGCAGTGCTAGCAGGGATGAAGCTTTCTTT
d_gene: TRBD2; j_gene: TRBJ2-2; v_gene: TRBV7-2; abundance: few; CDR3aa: CASSLVAGGSWAGELFF; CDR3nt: TGTGCCAGCAGCTTAGTAGCGGGGGGATCTTGGGCCGGGGAGCTGTTTTTT
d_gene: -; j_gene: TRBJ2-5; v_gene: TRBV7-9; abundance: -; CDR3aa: CASSFPGLLQETHYF; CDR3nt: TGTGCCAGCAGTTTCCCGGGACTGCTCCAAGAGACCCACTACTTC
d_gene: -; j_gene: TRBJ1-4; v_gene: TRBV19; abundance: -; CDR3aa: CASSHGAANEKLFF; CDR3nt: TGTGCCAGTAGTCACGGCGCGGCTAATGAAAAACTGTTTTTT
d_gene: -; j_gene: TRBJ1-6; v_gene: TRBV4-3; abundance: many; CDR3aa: CASSQDRDSPLHF; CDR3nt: TGCGCCAGCAGCCAAGACCGGGATTCACCCCTCCACTTT
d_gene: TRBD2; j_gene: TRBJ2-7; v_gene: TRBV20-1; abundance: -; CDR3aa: CSAEAGLAGGSWYEQYF; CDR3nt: TGCAGTGCCGAGGCGGGACTAGCGGGAGGGAGTTGGTACGAGCAGTACTTC
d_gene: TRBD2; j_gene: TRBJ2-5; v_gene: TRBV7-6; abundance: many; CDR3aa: CASSLVREVQETQYF; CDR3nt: TGTGCCAGCAGCTTAGTTCGGGAGGTACAAGAGACCCAGTACTTC
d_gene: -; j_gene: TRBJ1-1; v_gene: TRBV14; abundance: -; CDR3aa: CASSQDRGFYGDTEAFF; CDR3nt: TGTGCCAGCAGCCAAGATCGAGGGTTTTATGGAGACACTGAAGCTTTCTTT
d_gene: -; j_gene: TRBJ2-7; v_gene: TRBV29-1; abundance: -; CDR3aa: CSVPVGTGDSPYEQYF; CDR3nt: TGCAGCGTCCCCGTGGGCACTGGGGATTCTCCCTACGAGCAGTACTTC
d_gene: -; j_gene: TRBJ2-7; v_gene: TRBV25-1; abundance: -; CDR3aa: CASSELTYNEQYF; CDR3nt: TGTGCCAGCAGTGAATTGACCTACAATGAGCAGTACTTC
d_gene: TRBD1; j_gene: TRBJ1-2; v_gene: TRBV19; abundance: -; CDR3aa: CASSGTGGDRNGYTF; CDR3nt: TGTGCCAGTAGCGGGACAGGGGGCGATCGGAATGGCTACACCTTC
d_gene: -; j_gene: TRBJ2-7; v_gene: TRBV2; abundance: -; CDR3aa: CAGRPGTTYEQYF; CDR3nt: TGTGCCGGCAGACCCGGGACAACCTACGAGCAGTACTTC
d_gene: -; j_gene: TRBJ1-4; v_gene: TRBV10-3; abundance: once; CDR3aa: CASSYSNSRQRHIATNEKLFF; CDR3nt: TGTGCCAGCAGTTACTCGAACTCCCGCCAAAGGCATATAGCAACTAATGAAAAACTGTTTTTT
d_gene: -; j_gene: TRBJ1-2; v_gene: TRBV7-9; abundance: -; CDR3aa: CASSLGGRNSYGYTF; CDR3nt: TGTGCCAGCAGCTTAGGGGGACGGAATAGCTATGGCTACACCTTC
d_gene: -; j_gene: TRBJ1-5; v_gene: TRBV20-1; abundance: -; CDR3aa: CSACRTGQPRQPQHF; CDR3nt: TGCAGTGCTTGTAGGACCGGGCAACCCCGCCAGCCCCAGCATTTT
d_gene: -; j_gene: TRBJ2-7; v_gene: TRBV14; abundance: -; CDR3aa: CASSQGGLKQYF; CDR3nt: TGTGCCAGCAGCCAGGGGGGCCTGAAGCAGTACTTC
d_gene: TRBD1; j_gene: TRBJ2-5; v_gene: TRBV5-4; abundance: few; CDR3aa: CASSLGQGSGQETQYF; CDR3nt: TGTGCCAGCAGCCTGGGACAGGGAAGCGGCCAAGAGACCCAGTACTTC
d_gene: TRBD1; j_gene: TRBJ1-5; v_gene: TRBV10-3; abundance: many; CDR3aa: CAISATRQGSSYQPQHF; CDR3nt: TGTGCCATCAGTGCCACCAGACAGGGGAGTAGTTATCAGCCCCAGCATTTT
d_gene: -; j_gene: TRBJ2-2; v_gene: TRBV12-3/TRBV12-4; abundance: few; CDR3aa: CASSPPLINTGELFF; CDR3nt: TGTGCCAGCAGTCCCCCCCTCATAAACACCGGGGAGCTGTTTTTT
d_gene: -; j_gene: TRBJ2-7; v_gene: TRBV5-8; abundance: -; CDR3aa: CASSRDFHEQYF; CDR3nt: TGTGCCAGCAGCAGGGATTTCCACGAGCAGTACTTC
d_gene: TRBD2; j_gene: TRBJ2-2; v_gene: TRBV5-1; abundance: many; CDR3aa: CASSLGTSYTGELFF; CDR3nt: TGCGCCAGCAGCTTGGGGACTAGCTACACCGGGGAGCTGTTTTTT
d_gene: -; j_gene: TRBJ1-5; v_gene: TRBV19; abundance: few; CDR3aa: CASSAQGDGNQPQHF; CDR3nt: TGTGCCAGTAGTGCACAGGGTGACGGCAATCAGCCCCAGCATTTT
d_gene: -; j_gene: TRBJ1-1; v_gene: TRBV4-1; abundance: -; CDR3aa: CASSQVTNTEAFF; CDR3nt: TGCGCCAGCAGCCAAGTAACGAACACTGAAGCTTTCTTT
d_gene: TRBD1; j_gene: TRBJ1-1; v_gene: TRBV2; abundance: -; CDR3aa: CASSWDSSYEAFF; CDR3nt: TGTGCCAGCAGTTGGGACAGCTCCTATGAAGCTTTCTTT
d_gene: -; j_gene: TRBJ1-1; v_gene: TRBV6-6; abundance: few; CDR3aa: CASSYSQGAGTEAFF; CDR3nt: TGTGCCAGCAGTTACTCACAAGGGGCTGGAACTGAAGCTTTCTTT
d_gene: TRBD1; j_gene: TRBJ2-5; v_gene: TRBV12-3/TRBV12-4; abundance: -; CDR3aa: CASSLNTGASQETQYF; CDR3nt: TGTGCCAGCAGTTTGAATACAGGGGCATCGCAAGAGACCCAGTACTTC
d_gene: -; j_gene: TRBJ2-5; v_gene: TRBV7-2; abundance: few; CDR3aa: CASSQGRAGIKESQYF; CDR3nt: TGCGCCAGCAGCCAGGGACGGGCGGGGATTAAAGAGTCCCAGTACTTC
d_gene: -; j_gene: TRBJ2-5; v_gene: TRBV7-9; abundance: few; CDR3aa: CASQTEYQETQYF; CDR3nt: TGTGCCAGCCAGACGGAGTATCAAGAGACCCAGTACTTC
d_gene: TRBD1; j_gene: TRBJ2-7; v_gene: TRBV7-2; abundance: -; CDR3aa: CASIASGTGQILYEQYF; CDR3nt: TGTGCCAGCATCGCCTCCGGGACAGGGCAGATCCTCTACGAGCAGTACTTC
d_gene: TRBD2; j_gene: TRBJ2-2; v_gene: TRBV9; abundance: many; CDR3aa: CASRSSGGNGAGELFF; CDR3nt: TGTGCCAGCCGGTCTAGCGGAGGGAACGGGGCCGGGGAGCTGTTTTTT
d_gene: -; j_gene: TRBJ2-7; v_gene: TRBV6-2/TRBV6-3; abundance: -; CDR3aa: CASSLNSGAGEQYF; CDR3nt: TGTGCCAGCAGTTTAAATTCAGGGGCGGGCGAGCAGTACTTC
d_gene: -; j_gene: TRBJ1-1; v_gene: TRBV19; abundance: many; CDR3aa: CARRGNTEAFF; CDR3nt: TGTGCCAGACGCGGAAACACTGAAGCTTTCTTT
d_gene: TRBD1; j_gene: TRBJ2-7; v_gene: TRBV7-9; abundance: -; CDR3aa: CTSSTNPTGGNSYEQYF; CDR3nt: TGTACCAGCAGTACCAACCCAACAGGGGGAAACTCCTACGAGCAGTACTTC
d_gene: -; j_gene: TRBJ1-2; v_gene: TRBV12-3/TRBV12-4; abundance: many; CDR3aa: CASRSTGNYGYTF; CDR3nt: TGTGCCAGCAGATCTACGGGAAACTATGGCTACACCTTC
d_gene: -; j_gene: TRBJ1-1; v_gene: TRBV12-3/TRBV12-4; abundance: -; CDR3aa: CASSLFLGRTEAFF; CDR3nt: TGTGCCAGCAGTTTATTTCTGGGGCGGACTGAAGCTTTCTTT
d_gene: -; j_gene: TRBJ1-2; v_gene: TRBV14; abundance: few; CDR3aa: CASSLDSHYGYTF; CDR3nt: TGTGCCAGCAGTCTTGACAGCCACTATGGCTACACCTTC
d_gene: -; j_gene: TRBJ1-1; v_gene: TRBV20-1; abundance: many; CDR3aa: CSARPRDTEAFF; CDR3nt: TGCAGTGCTAGGCCCCGGGACACTGAAGCTTTCTTT
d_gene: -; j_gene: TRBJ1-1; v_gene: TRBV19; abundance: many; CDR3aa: CATRRNTEAFF; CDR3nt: TGTGCCACCCGACGGAACACTGAAGCTTTCTTT
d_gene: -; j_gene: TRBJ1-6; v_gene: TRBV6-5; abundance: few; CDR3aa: CASSYSFLTGTNSPLHF; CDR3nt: TGTGCCAGCAGTTACTCTTTTCTTACAGGGACTAATTCACCCCTCCACTTT
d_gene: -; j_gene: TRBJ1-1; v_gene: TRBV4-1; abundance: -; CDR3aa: CASSQIVSLNTEAFF; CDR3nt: TGCGCCAGCAGCCAAATAGTAAGCCTCAACACTGAAGCTTTCTTT
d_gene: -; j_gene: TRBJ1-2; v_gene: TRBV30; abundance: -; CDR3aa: CASWVYGYTF; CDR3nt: TGTGCCTCTTGGGTCTATGGCTACACCTTC
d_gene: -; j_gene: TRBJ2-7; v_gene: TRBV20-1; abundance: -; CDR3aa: CSAGTWEQYF; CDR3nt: TGCAGTGCTGGGACTTGGGAGCAGTACTTC
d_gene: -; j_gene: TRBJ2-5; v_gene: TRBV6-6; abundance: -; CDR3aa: CASTPGTSSRETQYF; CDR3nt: TGTGCCAGCACTCCTGGGACTTCATCTAGGGAGACCCAGTACTTC
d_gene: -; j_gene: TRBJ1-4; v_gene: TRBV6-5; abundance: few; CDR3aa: CASSLPPEKLFF; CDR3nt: TGTGCCAGCAGCCTCCCCCCCGAAAAACTGTTTTTT
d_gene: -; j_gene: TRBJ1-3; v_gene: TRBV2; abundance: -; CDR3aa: CASSVGGLAGNTIYF; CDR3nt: TGTGCCAGCAGTGTAGGAGGGCTGGCTGGAAACACCATATATTTT
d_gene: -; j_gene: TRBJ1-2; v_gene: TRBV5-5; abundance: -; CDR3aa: CASSLVSGQPTGYTF; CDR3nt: TGTGCCAGCAGCTTAGTTTCCGGACAGCCAACGGGCTACACCTTC
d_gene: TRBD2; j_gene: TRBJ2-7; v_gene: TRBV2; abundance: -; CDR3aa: CASRAGRVLYEQYF; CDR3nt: TGTGCCAGCAGGGCGGGGAGGGTATTATACGAGCAGTACTTC
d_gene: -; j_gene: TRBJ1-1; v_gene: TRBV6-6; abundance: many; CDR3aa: CASMGSSAEAFF; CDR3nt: TGTGCCAGCATGGGTTCCTCCGCTGAAGCTTTCTTT